This T cell receptor beta chain was retrieved from a study of blood T cell repertoires in COVID-19 (dated by TCRdb to 2019 to 2021). Describing the broader study: The collaborator samples originated in the United States, Italy and Spain and spanned the acute and convalescent phases of COVID-19. The material from the prospective study consisted of cDNA or gDNA derived from T cells, B-cell-depleted T cells, or PBMCs. Deeply sampled blood TCRbeta repertoires from subjects exposed to, actively infected with, or recovered from COVID-19 were included in the dataset. A freely available public database, intended as a resource for researchers studying the immune response to SARS-CoV-2, is where the repertoires were released. The samples were drawn from the first 160 participants of the ongoing ImmuneRACE study and from roughly 1,300 subjects provided by 6 global collaborators. The sample metadata nearly always contained a de-identified subject ID, COVID-19 status, age in years and sex. Where HLA class I and class II types were available, the types were taken from metadata supplied by the sample provider, not from assay-based typing. The investigation overall reported the following: Clinical and demographic metadata were provided uncurated, with the amount varying by source and participant.

As concerns this clone: It has no known antigen specificity. No clone much larger than this one lies a single base away; base qualities are absent.

Taken from the germline V gene, the CDR1 and CDR2 loops are SGHAT and FQNNGV. The CDR3 runs 17 residues from the cysteine to the phenylalanine. Kept here is only the CDR3 DNA, which spans 51 bases and is read in frame from base 1. Trimming removed 2 bases from V and 1 base from J; the gene matches leave 10 bases unexplained. The immunoSEQ Assay, a bias-controlled multiplex PCR, was used to amplify TCRbeta CDR3 regions from genomic DNA. On the authors' methods: Within the assay, amplification of reference gene primers was used to estimate how many nucleated cells each sample contained. To quantify the absolute abundance of each unique TCRbeta CDR3 rearrangement, sequence reads were collapsed and filtered. For each sample, productive Simpson clonality was calculated by taking the square root of Simpson's diversity index across productive rearrangements. TCRdb holds this immuneACCESS table with in-frame rearrangements only. Some clones are missing; in checked studies, unresolved V genes explain under half, and the rest has no known cause. V and J calls and clone size are those listed in that table; D and trimming were worked out from the DNA. For this sample there are about 110,000 clones; about nine tenths appear just once. Of the sample, around 7% falls within the top ten clones.

Whole blood was collected in K2EDTA tubes by collaborating institutions according to the institutions' own protocols. For TCRbeta analysis, collaborators shipped samples in one of three forms: frozen whole blood, isolated PBMCs, or DNA extracted from either of those sample types. Here the chain combines TRBV11-2 and TRBJ2-7; 8 central nucleotides agree with TRBD2. The TCR sequence derives from a man in his forties or fifties with active or convalescent COVID-19. Sequences were obtained from peripheral blood. The CDR3 reads CASSLYGLALLSYEQYF. DNA sequence: TGTGCCAGCAGCTTATACGGACTAGCCTTGCTTTCCTACGAGCAGTACTTC. Reference TRBV11-2 and TRBJ2-7 genes cover what lies past the CDR3, so the full variable domain is EAGVAQSPRYKIIEKRQSVAFWCNPISGHATLYWYQQILGQGPKLLIQFQNNGVVDDSQLPKDRFSAERLKGVDSTLKIQPAKLEDSAVYLCASSLYGLALLSYEQYFGPGTRLTVT.